This T cell receptor (beta chain) emerged from a study of T cell responses to AZD1222 COVID-19 vaccine. Study details: Second-dose groups at about 4 or about 12 weeks were pooled.

Produced via immunoSEQ multiplex PCR; TCRdb's table is partial and in-frame only. The sample contains over 130,000 clones, about 91% of which appear only once. Per the germline V gene, CDR1 is SGDLS and CDR2 is YYNGEE. V lost 4 bases to trimming and J lost 0 bases, with 11 bases between them. The CDR3 length is 15 residues. The rearrangement links TRBV9 to TRBJ2-1; a possible D gene is TRBD1 (5 bases). The material was peripheral blood, obtained on day 0 of AZD1222 vaccination. The clonotype originates from an adult in good health. The CDR3: CASSQSRGSYNEQFF. The CDR3 coding sequence is TGTGCCAGCAGCCAGAGTAGGGGCTCCTACAATGAGCAGTTCTTC.